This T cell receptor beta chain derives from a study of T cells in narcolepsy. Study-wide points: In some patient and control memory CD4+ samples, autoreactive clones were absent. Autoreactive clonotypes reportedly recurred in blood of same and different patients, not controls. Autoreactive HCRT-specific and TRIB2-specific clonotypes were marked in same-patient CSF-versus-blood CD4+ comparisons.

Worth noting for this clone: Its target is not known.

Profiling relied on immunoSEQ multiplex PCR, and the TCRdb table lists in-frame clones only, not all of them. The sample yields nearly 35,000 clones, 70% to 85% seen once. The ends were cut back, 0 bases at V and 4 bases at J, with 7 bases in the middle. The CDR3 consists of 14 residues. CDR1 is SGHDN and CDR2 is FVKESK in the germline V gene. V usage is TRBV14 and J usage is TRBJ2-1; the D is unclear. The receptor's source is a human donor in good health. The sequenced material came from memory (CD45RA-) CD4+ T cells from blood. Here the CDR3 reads CASSQENIYNEQFF. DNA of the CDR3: TGTGCCAGCAGCCAAGAAAATATTTACAATGAGCAGTTCTTC.